The entry below describes one T cell receptor beta chain. This sample is part of a study of OX40 agonist ivuxolimab in advanced cancers. The table came from immunoSEQ multiplex PCR; TCRdb's copy has only in-frame clones and leaves some out. The table includes 92,000 or so clones, approximately 80% detected once. The CDR3 is 14 residues long. V lost 6 bases and J lost 2; bases outside the gene matches: 6. Germline V CDR1 and CDR2: MNHNY, SVGAGI (reference sequence). The rearrangement uses TRBV6-6 and TRBJ2-7, with TRBD2 matching 8 bases. The sample was CD4+ or CD8+ T cells sorted from blood, taken in a trial of the OX40 agonist ivuxolimab. The TCR comes from an adult with an advanced solid tumor such as melanoma, head and neck, liver or kidney cancer. CDR3 amino acids: CASSLSGATYEQYF. CDR3 coding DNA: TGTGCCAGCAGCCTTAGCGGGGCTACCTACGAGCAGTACTTC.